The 30 T cell receptor beta chains in this list originate from one sample, sequenced in a study of long-term antiretroviral therapy in people with HIV. At the survey level, the v3.0 immunoSEQ assay was run. TCRdb keeps only in-frame clones here, not all; method: immunoSEQ multiplex PCR. The data show about 36,000 clones, 75% to 85% seen once. The input for sequencing was unsorted PBMCs, taken 3.4 years after starting antiretroviral therapy. The source is a man under 40 with HIV.

The genes are TRBV5-1 and TRBJ2-7; 9 nucleotides line up with TRBD1. Germline assignment: CDR1 SGHRS and CDR2 YFSETQ. The CDR3 is 14 amino acids. V was clipped by 4 bases and J by 2 bases; unmatched bases: 4. CDR3: CASSVQGAAYEQYF. CDR3 nucleotides: TGCGCCAGCAGCGTACAGGGGGCTGCCTACGAGCAGTACTTC.

The chain carries TRBV6-5 and TRBJ1-1; no reliable D call. Trimming pared 4 bases from V and 1 base from J, leaving 13 bases between. Germline assignment: CDR1 MNHEY and CDR2 SVGAGI. The CDR3 has 15 amino acids. For the CDR3, the DNA is TGTGCCAGCAGTTCCGAAGTGGCTTGGAACACTGAAGCTTTCTTT. Amino acids: CASSSEVAWNTEAFF.

In DNA form, the CDR3 reads TGTGCCAGCAGCTTATACTCTAGCGGGATCTACGAGCAGTACTTC. This encodes CASSLYSSGIYEQYF. The chain uses TRBV5-4 and TRBJ2-7, with 9 bases lining up with TRBD2. With V trimmed by 2 bases and J by 3 bases, 6 bases remained unmatched. Germline assignment: CDR1 SGHNT and CDR2 YYREEE (reference sequence). CDR3 length equals 15 residues. Variable domain in full (rest from reference TRBV5-4 and TRBJ2-7): ETGVTQSPTHLIKTRGQQVTLRCSSQSGHNTVSWYQQALGQGPQFIFQYYREEENGRGNFPPRFSGLQFPNYSSELNVNALELDDSALYLCASSLYSSGIYEQYFGPGTRLTVT.

This chain joins TRBV4-3 and TRBJ2-1, with D hard to call. V was shortened by 0 bases and J by 10 bases, with 13 bases between the two germline ends. This CDR3 has 14 residues. Germline CDR1 LGHNA, CDR2 YSLEER. CDR3 amino acids: CASSQESLSGEQFF. The DNA for the CDR3 is TGCGCCAGCAGCCAAGAATCGCTCTCCGGGGAGCAGTTCTTC.

The V call is TRBV18, the J call TRBJ2-7; TRBD1 matches 8 bases. CDR3 length: 16 amino acids. Looked up from germline, CDR1 is KGHSH and CDR2 is LQKENI. With V trimmed by 5 bases and J by 4 bases, 13 bases remained unmatched. CDR3 nucleotides: TGTGCCAGCTCATCAAACCGGGACAGGAATTCTTACGAGCAGTACTTC. Residues: CASSSNRDRNSYEQYF.

The genes are TRBV5-1 and TRBJ2-1; possible D gene TRBD2, 6 bases. This CDR3 is built from 15 residues. V was trimmed by 4 bases and J by 3 bases, leaving 14 bases between them. The germline V gene has CDR1 SGHRS and CDR2 YFSETQ. Here the CDR3 reads CASSGEVGGYNEQFF. The CDR3, as DNA: TGCGCCAGCAGCGGGGAGGTCGGGGGCTACAATGAGCAGTTCTTC.

The rearrangement links TRBV7-8 to TRBJ2-1; 14 positions match TRBD2. Germline CDR1 and CDR2: SGHVS and FQNEAQ. With V trimmed by 5 bases and J by 8 bases, 5 bases remained unmatched. This CDR3 has 15 residues. This CDR3 reads CASSLGLAGAYEQFF. CDR3 sequence (DNA): TGTGCCAGCAGCCTGGGACTAGCGGGAGCCTATGAGCAGTTCTTC.

The J gene is TRBJ2-1, the V gene TRBV11-2; D possibly corresponds to TRBD2 (5 bases). This CDR3 has 15 amino acids. The V end lost 2 bases, the J end lost 5 bases, and 13 bases lay between the germline ends. Germline CDR1 and CDR2: SGHAT and FQNNGV. The DNA for the CDR3 is TGTGCCAGCAGCTTATCCCTAGCCGAAAACAATGAGCAGTTCTTC. Residues: CASSLSLAENNEQFF.

The rearrangement joins TRBV25-1 to TRBJ1-1; 8 nucleotides agree with TRBD1. This CDR3 region has 15 residues. Trimming at V came to 2 bases and at J to 3 bases, leaving 5 bases not matched to a gene. Germline-derived CDR1 and CDR2 are MGHDK and SYGVNS. The CDR3 is CASSERQGRDTEAFF. The CDR3 coding sequence is TGTGCCAGCAGTGAAAGACAGGGGCGGGACACTGAAGCTTTCTTT.

The rearrangement links TRBV29-1 to TRBJ2-7, with D perhaps matching TRBD1 (5 bases). Trimming took 0 bases from V and 3 from J, leaving 12 bases between them. The CDR3 has 14 amino acids. CDR1 and CDR2 (germline): SQVTM, ANQGSEA. The CDR3, as DNA: TGCAGCGTTGAAGATGGTACAGGCGTCTACGAGCAGTACTTC. This codes for CSVEDGTGVYEQYF.

The chain carries TRBV9 and TRBJ2-2; maybe TRBD1 (6 bases). Trimming stripped 1 base from V and 5 bases from J, with 12 bases between. The CDR3 covers 15 residues. Per germline, CDR1 SGDLS and CDR2 YYNGEE. CDR3 region: CASSVNDRMTGELFF. In DNA, the CDR3 is TGTGCCAGCAGCGTAAACGACAGGATGACCGGGGAGCTGTTTTTT.

V is TRBV29-1 and J is TRBJ2-6; maybe TRBD2 (5 bases). V was shortened by 1 base and J by 4 bases, with 5 bases between the two germline ends. This CDR3 region has 13 residues. The V gene's germline CDR1 is SQVTM and CDR2 ANQGSEA. The CDR3 coding sequence is TGCAGCGTTGAAGCGGGGGGGGCCAACGTCCTGACTTTC. Translating gives CSVEAGGANVLTF.

This clone showed up just once. The chain recombines TRBV5-5 with TRBJ2-6; 9 bases align to TRBD2. J was trimmed by 2 bases and V by 1 base; bases with no gene match: 4. The CDR3 consists of 17 residues. Germline V gives CDR1 SGHKS, CDR2 YYEKEE (reference sequence). In DNA form, the CDR3 reads TGTGCCAGCAGCTTGTCACCTAGCGGGACTGGGGCCAACGTCCTGACTTTC. It specifies CASSLSPSGTGANVLTF.

The chain links TRBV7-9 to TRBJ2-3; D not certain. The CDR3 totals 8 residues. V was cut by 5 bases and J by 9 bases, with 0 bases left in between. The germline CDR1 and CDR2 sequences are SEHNR and FQNEAQ (reference sequence). The CDR3 coding sequence is TGTGCCAGCAGCACGCAGTATTTT. Translating it yields CASSTQYF.

The V call is TRBV6-5, the J call TRBJ2-3, with 7 positions matching TRBD1. Trimming removed 8 bases from V and 2 bases from J; junction bases left unmatched: 4. This CDR3 has 13 amino acids. CDR1 and CDR2 (germline): MNHEY, SVGAGI. DNA for the CDR3: TGTGCCAGCTGGGACAGATCCACAGATACGCAGTATTTT. It is translated as CASWDRSTDTQYF.

In its sample, this clone was seen a few times. The chain recombines TRBV9 with TRBJ2-7; 10 nucleotides line up with TRBD2. V was pared by 4 bases and J by 4 bases, with 11 bases of the junction left unmatched. This CDR3 is 16 amino acids long. From germline, CDR1 is SGDLS and CDR2 YYNGEE. The CDR3 protein is CASSPWRTSGKYEQYF. In nucleotides, the CDR3 is TGTGCCAGCAGCCCCTGGAGGACTAGCGGAAAATACGAGCAGTACTTC.

J is TRBJ2-1 and V is TRBV7-9, with TRBD2 identical over 14 bases. The CDR3 is 16 amino acids. V gave up 5 bases and J gave up 7 bases; unmatched junction bases: 7. Germline V gives CDR1 SEHNR, CDR2 FQNEAQ (reference sequence). The CDR3, as DNA: TGTGCCAGCAGCCCACGGACTAGCGGGAGGATGAATGAGCAGTTCTTC. Translating it yields CASSPRTSGRMNEQFF.

The chain uses TRBV9 and TRBJ2-7; 9 nucleotides match TRBD1. Trimming at V came to 4 bases and at J to 1 base, leaving 6 bases not matched to a gene. The germline CDR1 and CDR2 sequences are SGDLS and YYNGEE. The CDR3 consists of 15 residues. CDR3 sequence reads: CASSPGTGKSYEQYF. In DNA, the CDR3 is TGTGCCAGCAGCCCTGGGACAGGGAAGTCCTACGAGCAGTACTTC.

This chain links TRBV12-5 with TRBJ2-2; 11 nucleotides line up with TRBD1. CDR1 LGHNT and CDR2 FRNRAP come from the germline V gene. CDR3 size: 17 residues. V was clipped by 3 bases and J by 5 bases; unmatched bases: 8. The CDR3 DNA reads as TGTGCTAGTGGTTTCGATACCGGGACAGGGGGAACCGGGGAGCTGTTTTTT. This sequence encodes CASGFDTGTGGTGELFF.

V usage is TRBV6-5 and J usage is TRBJ2-1; TRBD1 is a possible D gene (5 bases). Germline lookup yields CDR1 MNHEY and CDR2 SVGAGI. This CDR3 region has 14 residues. Deletions cut 0 bases from V and 8 bases from J, with 11 bases between. CDR3 sequence: CASSYSQGIDEQFF. For the CDR3, the DNA is TGTGCCAGCAGTTACTCTCAGGGCATCGATGAGCAGTTCTTC.

The rearrangement links TRBV5-1 to TRBJ1-1, with D tentatively TRBD1 (5 bases). In germline, CDR1 is SGHRS, CDR2 YFSETQ. This CDR3 spans 14 amino acids. Trimming left V 4 bases short and J 5 bases short, with 15 bases between. The CDR3 here is CASSMGDEGTEAFF. Written as DNA, the CDR3 is TGCGCCAGCAGCATGGGGGACGAGGGGACTGAAGCTTTCTTT.

The chain recombines TRBV27 with TRBJ2-7; D unresolved. The CDR3 totals 13 residues. V shed 2 bases and J shed 3 bases, with 8 bases lying between them. Looked up from germline, CDR1 is MNHEY and CDR2 is SMNVEV (reference sequence). DNA of the CDR3: TGTGCCAGCAGTTTAAGGGCATACTACGAGCAGTACTTC. Translating gives CASSLRAYYEQYF.

This clone appeared a single time. The rearrangement joins TRBV7-2 to TRBJ1-2, with D perhaps matching TRBD1 (6 bases). This CDR3 is 15 amino acids long. The ends were cut back, 2 bases at V and 3 bases at J, with 13 bases in the middle. Germline loops: CDR1 SGHTA, CDR2 FQGNSA. The CDR3 sequence: CASSLSWTAYYGYTF. Written as DNA, the CDR3 is TGTGCCAGCAGCTTATCGTGGACAGCTTACTATGGCTACACCTTC.

The gene calls are TRBV4-2 and TRBJ1-2; D ambiguous. The V end lost 0 bases, the J end lost 7 bases, and 12 bases lay between the germline ends. CDR3 length: 14 residues. Germline V lookup: CDR1 LGHNA, CDR2 YNFKEQ. CDR3: CASSQDSRIGGYTF. CDR3 DNA: TGTGCCAGCAGCCAAGATTCGAGGATTGGTGGCTACACCTTC.

The chain is built from TRBV4-2 and TRBJ1-2, with D perhaps matching TRBD1 (5 bases). Germline CDR1 reads LGHNA; CDR2 reads YNFKEQ. Trimming removed 3 bases from V and 1 base from J, with 15 bases in between. This CDR3 contains 16 residues. The CDR3 DNA reads as TGTGCCAGCAGCCACGGGGGGGTCGGGAGTAACTATGGCTACACCTTC. As protein: CASSHGGVGSNYGYTF.

The chain employs TRBV27 and TRBJ2-7; D may be TRBD1 (5 bases). The germline V and J ends were trimmed by 4 bases and 3 bases, with 10 bases remaining between them. Per germline, CDR1 MNHEY and CDR2 SMNVEV (reference sequence). The CDR3 length is 13 residues. The CDR3 loop reads CASSYQRGYEQYF. CDR3 DNA sequence: TGTGCCAGCAGTTATCAAAGGGGCTACGAGCAGTACTTC.

The chain is built from TRBV2 and TRBJ2-7; 7 bases align to TRBD1. The V and J ends lost 6 bases and 0 bases, in that order; junction bases with no gene match: 11. The CDR3 contains 16 residues. Germline V gene lookup returns CDR1 SNHLY and CDR2 FYNNEI. CDR3 bases: TGTGCCAGCAGCGAGGACGGGACAGCGAACTCCTACGAGCAGTACTTC. This sequence encodes CASSEDGTANSYEQYF.

This rearrangement joins TRBV7-9 to TRBJ1-1; TRBD1 matches 7 bases. Germline V gene lookup returns CDR1 SEHNR and CDR2 FQNEAQ (reference sequence). Germline trimming cut 5 bases from V and 5 bases from J; bases unmatched to any gene: 11. The CDR3 runs to 15 residues. In DNA form, the CDR3 reads TGTGCCAGCAGCCCACCAGACAGGGTGGGGACTGAAGCTTTCTTT. This gives the protein CASSPPDRVGTEAFF. Variable domain in full (rest from reference TRBV7-9 and TRBJ1-1): DTGVSQNPRHKITKRGQNVTFRCDPISEHNRLYWYRQTLGQGPEFLTYFQNEAQLEKSRLLSDRFSAERPKGSFSTLEIQRTEQGDSAMYLCASSPPDRVGTEAFFGQGTRLTVV.

The chain's CDR3 is CASSPRQNLFSAFF. In DNA form, the CDR3 reads TGTGCCAGCAGCCCCCGACAGAATCTTTTTTCGGCTTTCTTT. The chain uses TRBV7-8 and TRBJ1-1, with D maybe TRBD1 (5 bases). V gave up 5 bases and J gave up 11 bases, with 21 bases separating them. CDR3 size: 14 residues. The germline V gene encodes CDR1 SGHVS and CDR2 FQNEAQ. Combining the CDR3 with reference TRBV7-8 and TRBJ1-1 gives the whole variable domain GAGVSQSPRYKVAKRGQDVALRCDPISGHVSLFWYQQALGQGPEFLTYFQNEAQLDKSGLPSDRFFAERPEGSVSTLKIQRTQQEDSAVYLCASSPRQNLFSAFFGQGTRLTVV.

The gene calls are TRBV4-3 and TRBJ1-4; D remains ambiguous. CDR1 is LGHNA, CDR2 YSLEER, per germline. Trimming took off 4 bases at V and 0 bases at J, with 12 bases between the two ends. CDR3 length equals 16 residues. CDR3 protein: CASSLSGGATNEKLFF. The CDR3 DNA sequence: TGCGCCAGCAGCCTCTCGGGCGGAGCAACTAATGAAAAACTGTTTTTT.